The text below deals with one TCR beta chain. In this sample, this clone turned up once. Its antigen remains unidentified. No qualities accompany the bases; no much larger clone lies one base away. The data belong to a study of blood T cell repertoires in COVID-19 (dated by TCRdb to the early 2020s). Regarding the study in general: Samples from collaborators originated in the United States, Italy and Spain and spanned both the acute and convalescent phases of COVID-19. The material from the prospective study consisted of cDNA or gDNA derived from T cells, B-cell-depleted T cells, or PBMCs. The dataset comprised deeply sampled blood TCRbeta repertoires from subjects exposed to, actively infected with, or recovered from COVID-19. The repertoires were released in a freely available public database intended as a resource for research on the immune response to SARS-CoV-2. Samples were obtained from the ongoing ImmuneRACE study (first 160 participants) and from about 1,300 subjects provided by 6 global collaborators. Sample metadata almost always included a de-identified subject ID, COVID-19 status, age in years and sex. Where available, HLA class I and class II types were obtained from metadata supplied by the sample provider rather than from assay-based typing. What the study reported, not specific to this receptor: The quantity of clinical and demographic metadata differed by source and by participant and was supplied without curation.

CDR1 and CDR2 are read off the germline V gene as SGHAT and FQNNGV. Unmatched junction bases come to 7, with V trimmed by 5 bases and J by 5 bases. Its CDR3 holds 14 amino acids, cysteine through phenylalanine. Only the CDR3 DNA stays, 42 bases, in frame from base 1. TCRbeta CDR3 regions were amplified from genomic DNA by means of the immunoSEQ Assay, a bias-controlled multiplex PCR. As for how the authors treated the data: Nucleated cell counts per sample were estimated from amplification of reference gene primers within the assay. Sequence reads were collapsed and filtered to measure the absolute abundance of every unique TCRbeta CDR3 rearrangement. For each sample, productive Simpson clonality was calculated as the square root of Simpson's diversity index over productive rearrangements. TCRdb limited this immuneACCESS table to in-frame rearrangements with V and J called. A share of clones is missing; checked studies link under half to unresolved V genes, and the rest is unexplained. The V and J calls and clone size were taken over from that table, and D and trimming were inferred from the DNA. Present in this sample are over 100,000 clones, 90% to 95% of which were seen just once. The ten most abundant clones make up approximately 6% of the sample.

Collaborating institutions collected whole blood in K2EDTA tubes following their own protocols. For TCRbeta analysis, collaborator samples were shipped as frozen whole blood, as isolated PBMCs, or as DNA extracted from either sample type. The chain uses TRBV11-2 and TRBJ2-3; the central 7 bases match TRBD1. The sample was peripheral blood. This sequence originates from a human donor in a cohort sampled during active COVID-19. CDR3 protein: CASSLDRVGDTQYF. The nucleotide sequence reads as follows: TGTGCCAGCAGCCTCGACAGGGTGGGAGATACGCAGTATTTT.